The clone carrying this T cell receptor beta chain has more than one count but fewer than ten. V lost 3 bases, J lost 1 base, and 15 bases lay in between. This CDR3 comprises 16 residues. Germline CDR1 MNHEY, CDR2 SMNVEV (reference sequence). The entry originates in a study of blood T cell repertoires in COVID-19. Grouping used clinical history reported by participants in a survey and questionnaire. TCRdb's copy holds only in-frame clones and misses some; the assay was immunoSEQ multiplex PCR. Seen here are approximately 220,000 clones, about nine tenths observed once, and the top ten hold 3% to 4.5%.

This receptor was obtained from a woman in her thirties or forties with acute COVID-19. The rearrangement joins TRBV27 to TRBJ2-5, with a possible D match to TRBD2 (6 bases). The sample was PBMCs or T cells enriched from blood (not recorded which). The CDR3 spells CASSFSRGLLQETQYF. As DNA, the CDR3 is TGTGCCAGCAGTTTTTCCCGGGGACTTCTCCAAGAGACCCAGTACTTC.